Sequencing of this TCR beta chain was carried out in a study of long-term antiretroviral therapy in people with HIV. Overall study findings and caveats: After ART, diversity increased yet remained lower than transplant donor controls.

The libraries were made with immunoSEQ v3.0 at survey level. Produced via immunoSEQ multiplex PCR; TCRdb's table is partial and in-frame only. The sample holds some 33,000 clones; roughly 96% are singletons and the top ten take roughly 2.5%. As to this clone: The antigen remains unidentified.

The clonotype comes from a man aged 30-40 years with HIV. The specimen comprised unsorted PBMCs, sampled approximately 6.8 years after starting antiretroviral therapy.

The CDR3 loop is CASSGATSGLYEQYF. DNA for the CDR3: TGTGCCAGCAGTGGCGCGACTAGCGGACTCTACGAGCAGTACTTC. The chain combines TRBV2 with TRBJ2-7, with 9 positions matching TRBD2. Germline loops: CDR1 SNHLY, CDR2 FYNNEI. CDR3 size: 15 residues. V was pared by 4 bases and J by 3 bases, with 7 bases of the junction left unmatched.